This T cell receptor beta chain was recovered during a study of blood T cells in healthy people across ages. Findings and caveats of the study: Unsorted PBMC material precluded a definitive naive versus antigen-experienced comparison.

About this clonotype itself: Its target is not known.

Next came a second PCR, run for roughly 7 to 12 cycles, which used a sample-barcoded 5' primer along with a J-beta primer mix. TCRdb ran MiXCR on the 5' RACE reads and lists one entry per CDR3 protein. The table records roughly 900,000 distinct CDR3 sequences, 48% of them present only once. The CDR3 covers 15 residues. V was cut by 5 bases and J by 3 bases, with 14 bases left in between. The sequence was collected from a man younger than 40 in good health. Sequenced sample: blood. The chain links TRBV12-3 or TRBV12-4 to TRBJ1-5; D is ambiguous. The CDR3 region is CASSPQADLNQPQHF. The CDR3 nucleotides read TGTGCCAGCAGTCCCCAAGCGGACCTCAATCAGCCCCAGCATTTT.